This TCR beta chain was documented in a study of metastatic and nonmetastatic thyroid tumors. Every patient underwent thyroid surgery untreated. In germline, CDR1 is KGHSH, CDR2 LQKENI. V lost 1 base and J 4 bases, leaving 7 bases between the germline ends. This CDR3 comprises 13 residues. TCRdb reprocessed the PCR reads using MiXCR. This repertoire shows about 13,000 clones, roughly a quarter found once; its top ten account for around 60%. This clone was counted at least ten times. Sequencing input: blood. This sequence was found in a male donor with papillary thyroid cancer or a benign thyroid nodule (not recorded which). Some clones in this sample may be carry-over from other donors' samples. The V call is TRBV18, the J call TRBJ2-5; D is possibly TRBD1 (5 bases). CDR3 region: CASSPLGAETQYF. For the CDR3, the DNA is TGTGCCAGCTCACCACTAGGGGCAGAGACCCAGTACTTC.